This T cell receptor beta chain appears in the sequencing data of a study of beta chain features in type 1 diabetes. Whole-study context: Regarding age, gender and cell yields, patients proved similar to healthy donors. Study-level results: When Type 1 diabetes patients were examined, their TCRB CDR3s proved moderately but significantly shorter in all four CD4+ subsets.

Sequencing targeted expressed TCRB transcripts, as all isolated RNA had been reverse transcribed. TCRdb's table, derived via immunoSEQ multiplex PCR, lists solely in-frame clones and lacks some. The sample has under 250,000 clones, 11% seen once. Concerning this clone: The antigen is undetermined.

Trimming removed 4 bases at V and 6 bases at J, with 16 bases between. Germline V lookup: CDR1 SGHDT, CDR2 YYEEEE. The CDR3 is 15 amino acids. The sequence was collected from a young man in good health. The sample was central memory CD4+ T cells from blood. V gene TRBV5-6 combines with J gene TRBJ2-2; D may be TRBD1 or TRBD2 (5 bases each). CDR3: CASSAIGTRAGELFF. The CDR3 DNA follows: TGTGCCAGCAGCGCGATCGGGACCCGCGCCGGGGAGCTGTTTTTT.